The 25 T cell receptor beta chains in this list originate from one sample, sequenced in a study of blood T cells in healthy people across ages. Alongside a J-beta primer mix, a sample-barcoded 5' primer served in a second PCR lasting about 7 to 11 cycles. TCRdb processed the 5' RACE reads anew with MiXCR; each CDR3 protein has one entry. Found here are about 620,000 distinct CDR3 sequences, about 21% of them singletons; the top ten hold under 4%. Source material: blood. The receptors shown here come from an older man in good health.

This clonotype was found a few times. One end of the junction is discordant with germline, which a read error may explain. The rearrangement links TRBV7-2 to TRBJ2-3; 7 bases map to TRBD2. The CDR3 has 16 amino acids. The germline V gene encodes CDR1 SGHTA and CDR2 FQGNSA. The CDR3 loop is CASSLVPSGSTDTKYF. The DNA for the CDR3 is TGTGCCAGCAGCTTAGTTCCTAGCGGAAGCACAGATACGAAGTATTTT.

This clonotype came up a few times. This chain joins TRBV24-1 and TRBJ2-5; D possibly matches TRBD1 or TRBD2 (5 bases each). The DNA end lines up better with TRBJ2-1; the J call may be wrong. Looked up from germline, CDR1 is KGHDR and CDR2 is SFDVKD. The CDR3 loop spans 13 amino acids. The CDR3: CATSDPGAGKQFF. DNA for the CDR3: TGTGCCACCAGTGATCCCGGGGCTGGCAAGCAGTTCTTC.

CDR3 residues: CSAPTRNTQYF. CDR3 sequence (DNA): TGCAGTGCGCCCACAAGGAATACGCAGTATTTT. V is TRBV20-1 and J is TRBJ2-3, with no clear D. Trimming removed 6 bases at V and 7 bases at J, with 11 bases between. Germline V gives CDR1 DFQATT, CDR2 SNEGSKA (reference sequence). CDR3 size: 11 residues.

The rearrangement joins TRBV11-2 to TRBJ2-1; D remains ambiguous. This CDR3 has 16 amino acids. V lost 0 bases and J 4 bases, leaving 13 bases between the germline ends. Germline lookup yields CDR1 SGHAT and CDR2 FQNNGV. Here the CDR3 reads CASSLDMGSPYNEQFF. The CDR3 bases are TGTGCCAGCAGCTTAGATATGGGGTCGCCTTACAATGAGCAGTTCTTC.

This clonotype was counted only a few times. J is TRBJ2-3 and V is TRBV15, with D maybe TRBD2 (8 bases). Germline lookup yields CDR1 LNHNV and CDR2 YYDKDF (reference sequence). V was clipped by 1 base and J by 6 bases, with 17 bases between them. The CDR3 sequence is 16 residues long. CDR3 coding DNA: TGTGCCACCAGCAGAGTAGCGGGACAGCTAACGGATACGCAGTATTTT. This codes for CATSRVAGQLTDTQYF.

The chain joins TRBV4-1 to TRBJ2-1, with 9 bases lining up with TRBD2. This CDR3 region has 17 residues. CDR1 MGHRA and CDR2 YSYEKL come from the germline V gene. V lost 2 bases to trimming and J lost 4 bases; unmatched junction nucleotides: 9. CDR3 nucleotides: TGCGCCAGCAGCCAACTATTTGTAGCGGGAGTTTACAATGAGCAGTTCTTC. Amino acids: CASSQLFVAGVYNEQFF.

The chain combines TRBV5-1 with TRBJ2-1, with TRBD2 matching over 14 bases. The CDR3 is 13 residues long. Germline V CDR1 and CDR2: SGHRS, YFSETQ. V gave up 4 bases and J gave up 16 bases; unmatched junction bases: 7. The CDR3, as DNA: TGCGCCAGCAGCATAGGGACTAGCGGGAGCCCTTTCTTC. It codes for CASSIGTSGSPFF. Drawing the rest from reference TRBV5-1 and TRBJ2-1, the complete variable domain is KAGVTQTPRYLIKTRGQQVTLSCSPISGHRSVSWYQQTPGQGLQFLFEYFSETQRNKGNFPGRFSGRQFSNSRSEMNVSTLELGDSALYLCASSIGTSGSPFFGPGTRLTVL.

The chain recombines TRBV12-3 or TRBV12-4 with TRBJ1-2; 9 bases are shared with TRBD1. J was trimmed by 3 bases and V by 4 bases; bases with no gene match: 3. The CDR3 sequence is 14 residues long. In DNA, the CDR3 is TGTGCCAGCAGTTCCTGGGACAGGGACTATGGCTACACCTTC. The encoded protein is CASSSWDRDYGYTF.

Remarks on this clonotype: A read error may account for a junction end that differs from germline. The CDR3 coding sequence is TGTGCCAGCAGTCAAGCGCGGAATTCGGAAAAACTGTTTTTT. Translating it yields CASSQARNSEKLFF. The V and J genes are TRBV3-1 and TRBJ1-4; D not certain. CDR1 is LGHDT, CDR2 YNNKEL, per germline (reference sequence). The CDR3 runs 14 residues.

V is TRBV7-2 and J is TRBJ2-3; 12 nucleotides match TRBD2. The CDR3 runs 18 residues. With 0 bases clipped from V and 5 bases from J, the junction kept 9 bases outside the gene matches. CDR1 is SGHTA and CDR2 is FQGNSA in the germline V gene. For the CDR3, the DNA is TGTGCCAGCAGCTTAGCGCTGGTGACTAGCGGGAGCGGAGATACGCAGTATTTT. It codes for CASSLALVTSGSGDTQYF.

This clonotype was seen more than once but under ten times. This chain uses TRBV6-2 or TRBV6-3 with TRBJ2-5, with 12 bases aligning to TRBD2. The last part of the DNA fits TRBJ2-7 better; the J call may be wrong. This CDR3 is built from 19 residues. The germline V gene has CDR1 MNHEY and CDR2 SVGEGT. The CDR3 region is CASSYQPTSGRIESYEQYF. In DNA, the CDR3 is TGTGCCAGCAGTTACCAGCCGACTAGCGGGAGAATAGAGTCCTACGAGCAGTACTTC.

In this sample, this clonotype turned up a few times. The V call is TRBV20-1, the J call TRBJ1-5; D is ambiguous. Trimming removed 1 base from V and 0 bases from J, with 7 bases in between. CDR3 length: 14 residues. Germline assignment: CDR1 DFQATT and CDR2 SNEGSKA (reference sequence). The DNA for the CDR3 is TGCAGTGCTAGAGTGGGTTATAGCAATCAGCCCCAGCATTTT. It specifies CSARVGYSNQPQHF.

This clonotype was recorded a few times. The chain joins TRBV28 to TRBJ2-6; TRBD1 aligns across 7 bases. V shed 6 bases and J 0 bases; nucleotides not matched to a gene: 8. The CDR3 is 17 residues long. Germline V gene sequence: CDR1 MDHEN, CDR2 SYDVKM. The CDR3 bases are TGTGCCAGCAGCACCGGGACAGTCTTCTCTGGGGCCAACGTCCTGACTTTC. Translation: CASSTGTVFSGANVLTF.

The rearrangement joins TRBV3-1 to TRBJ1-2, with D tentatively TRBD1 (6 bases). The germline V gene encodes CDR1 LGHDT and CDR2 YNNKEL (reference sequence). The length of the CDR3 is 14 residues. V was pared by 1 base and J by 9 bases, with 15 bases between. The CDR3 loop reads CASSQVIQQGSYTF. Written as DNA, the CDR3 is TGTGCCAGCAGCCAAGTGATTCAACAGGGTAGCTACACCTTC.

The CDR3 DNA reads TGTGCCAGCAATGGGGGGATCGAGCAGTACTTC. As protein: CASNGGIEQYF. The chain recombines TRBV2 with TRBJ2-5, with D tentatively TRBD2 (6 bases). The J call may not be correct, given that the DNA end is closer to TRBJ2-7. CDR1 is SNHLY and CDR2 is FYNNEI in the germline V gene. The CDR3 runs to 11 residues.

The CDR3, as DNA: TGTGCCAGCAGCGAACGACAGGGCTCCTACGAGCAGTACTTC. It codes for CASSERQGSYEQYF. This sequence joins TRBV21-1 and TRBJ2-5; the DNA was not compared with TRBD1, the D call given in the table. TRBJ2-7 explains the end of the DNA better; the J call may be wrong. TRBV21-1 is marked as a pseudogene. This CDR3 has 14 residues.

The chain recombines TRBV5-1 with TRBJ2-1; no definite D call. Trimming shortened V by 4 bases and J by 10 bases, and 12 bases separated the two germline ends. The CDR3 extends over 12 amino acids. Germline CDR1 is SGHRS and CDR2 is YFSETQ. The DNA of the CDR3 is TGCGCCAGCAGCGTGAGACTGGACGAGCAGTTCTTC. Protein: CASSVRLDEQFF.

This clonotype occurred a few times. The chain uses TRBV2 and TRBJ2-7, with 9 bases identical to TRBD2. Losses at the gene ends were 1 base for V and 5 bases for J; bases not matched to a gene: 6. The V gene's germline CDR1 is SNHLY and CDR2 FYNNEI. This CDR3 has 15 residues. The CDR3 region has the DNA TGTGCCAGCAGTGAAGGTGTTAGCGGGAGTAACGAGCAGTACTTC. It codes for CASSEGVSGSNEQYF.

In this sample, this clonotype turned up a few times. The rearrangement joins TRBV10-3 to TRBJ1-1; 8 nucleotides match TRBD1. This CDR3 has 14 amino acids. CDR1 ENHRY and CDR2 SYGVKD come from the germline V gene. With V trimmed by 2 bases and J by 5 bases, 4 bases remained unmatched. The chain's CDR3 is CAISEGQGRTEAFF. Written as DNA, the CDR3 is TGTGCCATCAGTGAGGGACAGGGTAGGACTGAAGCTTTCTTT.

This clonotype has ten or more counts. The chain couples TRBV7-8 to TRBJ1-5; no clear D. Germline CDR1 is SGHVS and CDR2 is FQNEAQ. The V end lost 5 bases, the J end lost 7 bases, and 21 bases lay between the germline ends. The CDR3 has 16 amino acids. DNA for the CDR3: TGTGCCAGCAGCCCCCGTCCGGGCGGCTTGGTGCAGCCCCAGCATTTT. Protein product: CASSPRPGGLVQPQHF.

CDR3 sequence: CASSLVELGRTPGQETQYF. CDR3 in DNA: TGTGCCAGCAGTTTAGTGGAACTAGGCAGGACCCCGGGCCAAGAGACCCAGTACTTC. This chain connects TRBV12-3 or TRBV12-4 to TRBJ2-1; possibly TRBD2 for D (5 bases). The end of the DNA fits TRBJ2-5 better, so the J call may be wrong. The CDR3 has 19 amino acids.

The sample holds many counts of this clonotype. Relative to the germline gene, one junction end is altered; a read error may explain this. The CDR3 region has the DNA TGTGCTAGCAGCTCATCGGGACTCCAAGAGACCCAGTACTTC. Translation: CASSSSGLQETQYF. The chain couples TRBV7-7 to TRBJ2-5; D is perhaps TRBD2 (6 bases). The CDR3 sequence is 14 residues long. Germline values: CDR1 SSHAT, CDR2 FNYEAQ (reference sequence).

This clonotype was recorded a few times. The CDR3 DNA reads as TGTGCCAGCAGCCGCCCCGGGACTAGCGGTTTAGAGCAGTACTTC. This translates into CASSRPGTSGLEQYF. This chain uses TRBV13 with TRBJ2-5; 11 bases are shared with TRBD2. V shed 5 bases, J shed 11 bases, and the junction held 13 bases outside the gene matches. The CDR3 loop spans 15 amino acids. From germline, CDR1 is PRHDT and CDR2 FYEKMQ (reference sequence).

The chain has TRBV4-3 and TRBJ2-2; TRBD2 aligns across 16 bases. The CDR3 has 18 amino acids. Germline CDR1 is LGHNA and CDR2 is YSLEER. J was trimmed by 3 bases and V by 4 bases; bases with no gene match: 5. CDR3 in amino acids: CASSPGLAGGPDTGELFF. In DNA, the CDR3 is TGCGCCAGCAGCCCGGGACTAGCGGGGGGGCCCGACACCGGGGAGCTGTTTTTT.

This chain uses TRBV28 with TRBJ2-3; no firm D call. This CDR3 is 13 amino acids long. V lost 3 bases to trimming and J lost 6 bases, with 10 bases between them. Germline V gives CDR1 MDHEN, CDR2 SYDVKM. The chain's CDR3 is CASSFPLGDTQYF. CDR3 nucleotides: TGTGCCAGCAGTTTTCCATTAGGGGATACGCAGTATTTT.